These 26 T cell receptor beta chains share one sample of origin, sequenced in a study of blood T cell repertoires in COVID-19. TCRdb's copy holds only in-frame clones and misses some; the assay was immunoSEQ multiplex PCR. The sample lists 55,000 to 80,000 clones; about 80% were seen once. The sample was peripheral blood. These receptors all stem from a man at least 80 years old with active COVID-19.

The chain joins TRBV11-1 to TRBJ1-2, with D possibly matching TRBD1 (5 bases). Germline CDR1 is SGHAT and CDR2 is FQDESV (reference sequence). CDR3 length equals 12 residues. V gave up 5 bases and J gave up 8 bases, with 12 bases separating them. CDR3 bases: TGTGCCAGCAGCGGGCAGGGATCGGGCTACACCTTC. It translates to CASSGQGSGYTF.

The chain uses TRBV5-4 and TRBJ2-1, with TRBD2 matching 14 bases. The V segment lost 4 bases and the J segment 0 bases; nucleotides outside the gene matches: 3. Germline V gene data show CDR1 as SGHNT and CDR2 as YYREEE (reference sequence). CDR3 length equals 17 residues. CDR3 nucleotide sequence: TGTGCCAGCAGCGGGGGACTAGCGGGAGTCTCCTACAATGAGCAGTTCTTC. The encoded protein is CASSGGLAGVSYNEQFF.

The chain uses TRBV2 and TRBJ2-1; D gene unclear. CDR3 length equals 11 residues. CDR1 and CDR2 (germline): SNHLY, FYNNEI. V dropped 4 bases and J dropped 6 bases, with 4 bases sitting between them. CDR3 DNA sequence: TGTGCCAGCAGTGTCGGCAATGAGCAGTTCTTC. This gives the protein CASSVGNEQFF.

The chain employs TRBV24-1 and TRBJ2-5, with D possibly matching TRBD2 (6 bases). V lost 4 bases, J lost 2 bases, and 13 bases lay in between. The CDR3 length is 15 residues. CDR1 KGHDR and CDR2 SFDVKD come from the germline V gene. This CDR3 reads CATSDPVGRQETQYF. The CDR3, as DNA: TGTGCCACCAGTGACCCCGTAGGGAGGCAAGAGACCCAGTACTTC.

V usage is TRBV29-1 and J usage is TRBJ1-2; D is ambiguous. CDR1 is SQVTM, CDR2 ANQGSEA, per germline. CDR3 size: 12 residues. V lost 7 bases to trimming and J lost 4 bases, with 13 bases between them. CDR3 in amino acids: CSGSHEGYGYTF. In nucleotides, the CDR3 is TGCAGCGGATCCCACGAGGGCTATGGCTACACCTTC.

This CDR3 is CASTTMTGGSYNEQFF. The DNA of the CDR3 is TGCGCCAGCACGACCATGACCGGGGGTTCCTACAATGAGCAGTTCTTC. The V gene is TRBV5-1, the J gene TRBJ2-1, with D tentatively TRBD2 (6 bases). The V end lost 6 bases, the J end lost 1 base, and 17 bases lay between the germline ends. Germline CDR1 reads SGHRS; CDR2 reads YFSETQ. There are 16 residues in the CDR3.

The chain couples TRBV6-2 or TRBV6-3 to TRBJ1-1; tentatively, D is TRBD1 (6 bases). The CDR3 is made up of 15 amino acids. Germline V gene sequence: CDR1 MNHEY, CDR2 SVGEGT. The V gene lost 5 bases and the J gene lost 4 bases, with 17 bases spanning the gap. Here the CDR3 DNA reads TGTGCCAGCAGTCGAACGGACCTCAGGGGCACTGAAGCTTTCTTT. The encoded protein is CASSRTDLRGTEAFF.

This clone appeared once. The chain combines TRBV3-1 (or the pseudogene TRBV3-2) with TRBJ1-1; D remains ambiguous. Germline V CDR1 and CDR2: LGHDT, YNNKEL (reference sequence). There are 13 residues in the CDR3. Trimming cost V 2 bases and J 3 bases, with 7 bases left between them. The CDR3 region is CASSQQVYTEAFF. CDR3 in DNA: TGTGCCAGCAGCCAACAGGTTTACACTGAAGCTTTCTTT.

The DNA for the CDR3 is TGTGCCAGCAGCCCCCTAGGACAGGCCAACACCGGGGAGCTGTTTTTT. Translation gives CASSPLGQANTGELFF. The J gene is TRBJ2-2, the V gene TRBV6-2 or TRBV6-3; TRBD1 aligns across 7 bases. This CDR3 region has 16 residues. CDR1 is MNHEY, CDR2 SVGEGT, per germline. The trim removed 6 bases at V and 2 bases at J, leaving 9 bases unmatched.

The chain links TRBV15 to TRBJ2-7, with TRBD1 as a possible D gene (6 bases). This CDR3 spans 16 amino acids. V lost 0 bases and J 6 bases, leaving 18 bases between the germline ends. Per the germline V gene, CDR1 is LNHNV and CDR2 is YYDKDF (reference sequence). CDR3 sequence: CATSRDGLGIGGEQYF. The CDR3 DNA reads TGTGCCACCAGCAGAGATGGGCTAGGGATAGGGGGCGAGCAGTACTTC.

This chain connects TRBV4-3 to TRBJ2-2; 7 bases align to TRBD2. The CDR3 length is 18 residues. J lost 0 bases, V lost 2 bases, and 9 bases had no gene match. Germline V gene data show CDR1 as LGHNA and CDR2 as YSLEER. The CDR3 spells CASSQQVGLAANTGELFF. The CDR3 nucleotides read TGCGCCAGCAGCCAACAAGTGGGTCTAGCGGCGAACACCGGGGAGCTGTTTTTT.

This sequence joins TRBV7-2 and TRBJ1-1; maybe TRBD1 (6 bases). The CDR3 runs to 14 residues. Trimming cost V 5 bases and J 3 bases, with 13 bases left between them. Per germline, CDR1 SGHTA and CDR2 FQGNSA. In DNA form, the CDR3 reads TGTGCCAGCAGCCCGGGACAACCCGACACTGAAGCTTTCTTT. Its protein is CASSPGQPDTEAFF.

This clone was seen just once. V is TRBV30 and J is TRBJ2-7; D call uncertain. Germline V CDR1 and CDR2: GTSNPN, SVGIG (reference sequence). This CDR3 has 14 amino acids. V lost 2 bases and J lost 2, with 13 bases in between. CDR3 region: CAWSSVVLPYEQYF. CDR3 coding DNA: TGTGCCTGGAGTAGCGTTGTATTACCCTACGAGCAGTACTTC.

This clone was detected only once. The chain has TRBV6-5 and TRBJ2-5, with 10 bases aligning to TRBD2. The V and J ends lost 2 bases and 2 bases, in that order; junction bases with no gene match: 5. Germline CDR1 reads MNHEY; CDR2 reads SVGAGI. CDR3 length equals 16 residues. CDR3 DNA sequence: TGTGCCAGCAGTTACAGTCGGACTAGCGGTCAAGAGACCCAGTACTTC. This sequence encodes CASSYSRTSGQETQYF.

The V and J genes are TRBV29-1 and TRBJ1-1; TRBD1 aligns across 8 bases. The CDR3 totals 13 residues. Germline V gene sequence: CDR1 SQVTM, CDR2 ANQGSEA. V was clipped by 7 bases and J by 5 bases; unmatched bases: 9. For the CDR3, the DNA is TGCAGCGCCCACGGACAGGGAGAGACTGAAGCTTTCTTT. This gives the protein CSAHGQGETEAFF.

This clone was seen once. The chain joins TRBV19 to TRBJ2-1, with 12 bases lining up with TRBD2. This CDR3 spans 18 amino acids. CDR1 LNHDA and CDR2 SQIVND come from the germline V gene (reference sequence). The ends lost 4 bases at V and 6 bases at J; junction bases unmatched: 13. Here the CDR3 DNA reads TGTGCCAGTAGTACCCTAGGACTAGCGGGGTCTCTAAGCAATGAGCAGTTCTTC. Translated: CASSTLGLAGSLSNEQFF.

The J gene is TRBJ2-1, the V gene TRBV10-3; 7 positions match TRBD1. V lost 8 bases and J lost 6; bases outside the gene matches: 1. In germline, CDR1 is ENHRY, CDR2 SYGVKD. CDR3 length equals 11 residues. CDR3 sequence: CAIGDSNEQFF. In DNA, the CDR3 is TGTGCCATCGGGGACAGCAATGAGCAGTTCTTC.

This sequence joins TRBV5-4 and TRBJ2-1, with D perhaps matching TRBD1 (5 bases). The germline CDR1 and CDR2 sequences are SGHNT and YYREEE (reference sequence). V dropped 4 bases and J dropped 6 bases, with 11 bases sitting between them. This CDR3 is built from 13 residues. The CDR3 region is CASSPQGINEQFF. The CDR3 coding sequence is TGTGCCAGCAGCCCGCAGGGAATCAATGAGCAGTTCTTC.

This clone showed up just once. The CDR3 DNA is TGTGCCAGCTCACGGGAGCCAGCCTACAATGAGCAGTTCTTC. This codes for CASSREPAYNEQFF. The chain is built from TRBV18 and TRBJ2-1; weak D call: TRBD2 (5 bases). Germline V lookup: CDR1 KGHSH, CDR2 LQKENI. The CDR3 is made up of 14 amino acids. The V end lost 4 bases, the J end lost 2 bases, and 9 bases lay between the germline ends.

The chain carries TRBV19 and TRBJ1-2; TRBD1 matches 8 bases. This CDR3 region has 15 residues. Looked up from germline, CDR1 is LNHDA and CDR2 is SQIVND (reference sequence). V lost 1 base and J lost 6; bases outside the gene matches: 7. The CDR3 loop reads CASSIGARTGNGYTF. CDR3 coding DNA: TGTGCCAGTAGTATAGGGGCTCGGACAGGGAATGGCTACACCTTC.

The chain employs TRBV12-3 or TRBV12-4 and TRBJ2-5; D unclear. Between the trimmed V and J ends, which lost 3 bases and 4 bases, there was a span of 9 bases. The CDR3 consists of 13 residues. The CDR3 is CASSLKHRETQYF. CDR3 coding DNA: TGTGCCAGCAGTTTGAAGCACAGAGAGACCCAGTACTTC.

This chain joins TRBV11-3 and TRBJ2-3; 12 nucleotides match TRBD2. The CDR3 loop spans 16 amino acids. V trimming: 1 base; J trimming: 6 bases; junction bases outside the gene matches: 5. Per the germline V gene, CDR1 is SGHNT and CDR2 is YENEEA. CDR3 sequence reads: CASSLAGTSGLDTQYF. The CDR3 DNA is TGTGCCAGCAGCTTAGCCGGGACTAGCGGGCTTGATACGCAGTATTTT.

The chain combines TRBV28 with TRBJ2-1; D is possibly TRBD1 (5 bases). V was cut by 5 bases and J by 4 bases, with 15 bases left in between. Germline V gene data show CDR1 as MDHEN and CDR2 as SYDVKM. The CDR3 is 15 residues long. The DNA of the CDR3 is TGTGCCAGCAGTGGGCGCCAGGGTTGGTACAATGAGCAGTTCTTC. This sequence encodes CASSGRQGWYNEQFF.

This chain uses TRBV11-3 with TRBJ2-7; 8 bases agree with TRBD2. Looked up from germline, CDR1 is SGHNT and CDR2 is YENEEA. Trimming took 5 bases from V and 7 from J; bases not matched to a gene: 4. The CDR3 length is 12 residues. CDR3 residues: CASSPGGEEQYF. The CDR3 nucleotides read TGTGCCAGCAGCCCCGGGGGGGAGGAGCAGTACTTC.

The genes are TRBV7-3 and TRBJ1-1; weak D call: TRBD1 (6 bases). With 6 bases removed from V and 1 base from J, the gap between germline ends came to 9 bases. CDR1 and CDR2 from the germline V gene are SGHTA and FQGTGA. The CDR3 runs 13 residues. The CDR3 coding sequence is TGTGCCAGCAGACTAGGGGGGAACACTGAAGCTTTCTTT. This sequence encodes CASRLGGNTEAFF.

V gene TRBV5-1 combines with J gene TRBJ2-1; 7 bases match TRBD2. V lost 0 bases, J lost 2 bases, and 5 bases stayed unmatched. Germline V gives CDR1 SGHRS, CDR2 YFSETQ. The CDR3 runs to 16 residues. CDR3 amino acids: CASSLVSGVAYNEQFF. The CDR3 coding sequence is TGCGCCAGCAGCTTGGTCAGCGGGGTGGCCTACAATGAGCAGTTCTTC.